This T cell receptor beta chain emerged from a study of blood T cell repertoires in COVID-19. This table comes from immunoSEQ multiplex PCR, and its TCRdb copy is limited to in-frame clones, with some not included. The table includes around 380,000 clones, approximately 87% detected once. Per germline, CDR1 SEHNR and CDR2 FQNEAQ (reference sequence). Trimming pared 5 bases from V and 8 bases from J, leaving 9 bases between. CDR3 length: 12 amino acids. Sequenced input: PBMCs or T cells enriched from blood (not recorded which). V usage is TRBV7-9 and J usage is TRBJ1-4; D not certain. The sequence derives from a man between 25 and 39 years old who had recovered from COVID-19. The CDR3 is CASSVTGEKLFF. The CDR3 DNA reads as TGTGCCAGCAGCGTGACGGGGGAAAAACTGTTTTTT.